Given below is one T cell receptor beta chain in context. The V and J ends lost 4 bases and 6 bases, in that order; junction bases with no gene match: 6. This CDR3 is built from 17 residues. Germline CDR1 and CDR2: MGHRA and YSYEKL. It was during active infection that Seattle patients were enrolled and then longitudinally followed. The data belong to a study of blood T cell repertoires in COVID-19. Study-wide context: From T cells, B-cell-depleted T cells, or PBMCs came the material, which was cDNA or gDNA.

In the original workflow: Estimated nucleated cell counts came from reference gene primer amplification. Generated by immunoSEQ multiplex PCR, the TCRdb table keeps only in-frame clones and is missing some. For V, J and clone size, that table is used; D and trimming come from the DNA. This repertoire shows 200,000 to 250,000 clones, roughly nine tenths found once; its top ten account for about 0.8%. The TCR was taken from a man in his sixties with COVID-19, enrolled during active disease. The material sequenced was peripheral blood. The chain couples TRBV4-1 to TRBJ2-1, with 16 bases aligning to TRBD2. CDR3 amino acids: CASSPSGTSGRGNEQFF. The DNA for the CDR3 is TGCGCCAGCAGCCCGTCCGGGACTAGCGGGAGGGGCAATGAGCAGTTCTTC.